The next 3 T cell receptor beta chains were all read from a single sample in a study of shared clonotypes between healthy human individuals. Data came from immunoSEQ multiplex PCR; TCRdb stores just in-frame clones and leaves some out. The table lists over 850,000 clones, around 78% of them singletons. Sequences were obtained from memory CD4+ T cells from PBMCs. Subset specified: CD45RA-negative fraction. The receptors come from a man aged 18 to 30 in good health. Some clones in this sample may be carry-over from other donors' samples.

In DNA, the CDR3 is TGCGCCAGCAGTGATCAGGGGTTCCACGAGCAGTACTTC. Its protein is CASSDQGFHEQYF. The V and J genes are TRBV10-1 and TRBJ2-7; D perhaps matches TRBD1 (6 bases). This CDR3 has 13 residues. Per the germline V gene, CDR1 is WNHNN and CDR2 is SYGVQD (reference sequence). Between the trimmed V and J ends, which lost 3 bases and 5 bases, there was a span of 11 bases.

The CDR3 DNA follows: TGTGCCTGTAGGGCGGGAGGGAACAATGAGCAGTTCTTC. This encodes CACRAGGNNEQFF. V is TRBV28 and J is TRBJ2-1; TRBD2 matches 9 bases. Germline CDR1 is MDHEN and CDR2 is SYDVKM. This CDR3 has 13 amino acids. The V gene end was trimmed by 11 bases and the J gene end by 5 bases; junction bases not matched to a gene: 7.

V is TRBV7-9 and J is TRBJ2-7; D is undetermined. CDR1 SEHNR and CDR2 FQNEAQ come from the germline V gene (reference sequence). CDR3 size: 14 residues. V lost 2 bases and J 6 bases, leaving 14 bases between the germline ends. The CDR3 DNA follows: TGTGCCAGCAGCTTAATCAGGAGTGAGAGCGAGCAGTACTTC. Amino acids: CASSLIRSESEQYF.